This T cell receptor (beta chain) was sequenced in a study of blood T cell repertoires in COVID-19. As for the study in general: T cells, B-cell-depleted T cells, or PBMCs provided the cDNA or gDNA that served as material.

This clone was observed once. Authors' analysis steps: The assay estimated nucleated cells by amplifying reference gene primers. TCRdb's copy holds only in-frame clones and misses some; the assay was immunoSEQ multiplex PCR. D and trimming come from the DNA, and the V and J calls and clone size come from that table. The profile covers roughly 30,000 clones, with around four fifths appearing a single time and roughly 7% taken by the ten largest. Germline values: CDR1 SEHNR, CDR2 FQNEAQ (reference sequence). The CDR3 is 12 amino acids. Trimming shortened V by 5 bases and J by 8 bases, and 10 bases separated the two germline ends.

The clonotype originates from an older woman with acute or convalescent COVID-19. The rearrangement joins TRBV7-9 to TRBJ2-1; the D is unclear. The sequenced material came from peripheral blood. Written as DNA, the CDR3 is TGTGCCAGCAGCCTAATTACGGATGAGCAGTTCTTC. This gives the protein CASSLITDEQFF.